This T cell receptor (beta chain) originates from a study of OX40 agonist ivuxolimab in advanced cancers. Method: immunoSEQ multiplex PCR; TCRdb's copy keeps in-frame clones and lacks some. Here the sample spans some 90,000 clones, roughly 84% being singletons. Trimming cost V 6 bases and J 5 bases, with 10 bases left between them. The CDR3 loop spans 12 amino acids. Germline values: CDR1 SGHTA, CDR2 FQGNSA. The rearrangement links TRBV7-2 to TRBJ1-2; D not certain. The TCR sequence derives from an adult with an advanced solid tumor such as melanoma, head and neck, liver or kidney cancer. This specimen was CD4+ or CD8+ T cells sorted from blood, taken in a trial of the OX40 agonist ivuxolimab. CDR3 in DNA: TGTGCCAGCAGTCCCGACTTATATGGCTACACCTTC. Translated: CASSPDLYGYTF.